This T cell receptor beta chain is drawn from a study of blood T cell repertoires in COVID-19. Overall study context: Samples taken during acute and convalescent COVID-19 were collected in the United States, Italy and Spain.

Original handling: The assay estimated nucleated cells by amplifying reference gene primers. Sequenced by immunoSEQ multiplex PCR; TCRdb stores in-frame clones only, minus some. The V and J calls and clone size were taken over from that table, and D and trimming were inferred from the DNA. This table holds 290,000 or so clones, roughly 92% found once. Trimming cost V 0 bases and J 6 bases, with 11 bases left between them. Looked up from germline, CDR1 is MNHEY and CDR2 is SVGAGI. The CDR3 runs 14 residues. Sequences were obtained from peripheral blood. The TCR sequence derives from a woman aged 25 to 45 with COVID-19, enrolled during active disease. The rearrangement links TRBV6-5 to TRBJ1-2, with D hard to call. The CDR3 loop reads CASSYSMGGNGYTF. DNA of the CDR3: TGTGCCAGCAGTTACTCTATGGGAGGGAATGGCTACACCTTC.